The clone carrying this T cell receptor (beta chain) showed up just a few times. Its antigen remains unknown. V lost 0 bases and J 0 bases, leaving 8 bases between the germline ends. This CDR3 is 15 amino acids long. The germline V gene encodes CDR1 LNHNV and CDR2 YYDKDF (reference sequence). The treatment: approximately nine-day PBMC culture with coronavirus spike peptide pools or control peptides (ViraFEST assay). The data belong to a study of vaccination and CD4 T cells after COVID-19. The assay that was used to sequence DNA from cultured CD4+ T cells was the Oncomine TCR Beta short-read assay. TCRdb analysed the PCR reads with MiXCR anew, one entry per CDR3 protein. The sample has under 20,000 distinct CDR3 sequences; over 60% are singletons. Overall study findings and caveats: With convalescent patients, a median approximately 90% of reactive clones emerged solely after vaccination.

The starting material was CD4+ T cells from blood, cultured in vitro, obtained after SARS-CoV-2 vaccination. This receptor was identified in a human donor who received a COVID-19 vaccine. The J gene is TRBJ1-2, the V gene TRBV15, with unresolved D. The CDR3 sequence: CATSRDRAANYGYTF. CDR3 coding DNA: TGTGCCACCAGCAGAGATCGGGCAGCTAACTATGGCTACACCTTC.